The 5 T cell receptor beta chains presented below share a single source sample, sequenced in a study of cytotoxic CD8 clonotypes in ibrutinib-treated CLL. Assay used: immunoSEQ multiplex PCR; TCRdb lists only in-frame clones, some missing. Here the sample spans tens of thousands of clones, around four fifths being singletons. The sample here was PBMCs, taken after 24 months of ibrutinib treatment. The receptors shown here come from a human donor with chronic lymphocytic leukemia.

The chain links TRBV30 to TRBJ1-1; D unclear. Trimming pared 0 bases from V and 1 base from J, leaving 6 bases between. The CDR3 runs 13 residues. Germline V gene data show CDR1 as GTSNPN and CDR2 as SVGIG (reference sequence). CDR3 protein: CAWSVSANTEAFF. The CDR3 region has the DNA TGTGCCTGGAGTGTATCAGCGAACACTGAAGCTTTCTTT.

The V gene is TRBV2, the J gene TRBJ1-1; D may be TRBD1 (6 bases). The V and J ends lost 5 bases and 5 bases respectively, with 12 bases between them. The CDR3 has 13 amino acids. Germline assignment: CDR1 SNHLY and CDR2 FYNNEI. The CDR3 region has the DNA TGTGCCAGCAGTTCCAGGGGATTTACTGAAGCTTTCTTT. Translating it yields CASSSRGFTEAFF. Variable domain in full (rest from reference TRBV2 and TRBJ1-1): EPEVTQTPSHQVTQMGQEVILRCVPISNHLYFYWYRQILGQKVEFLVSFYNNEISEKSEIFDDQFSVERPDGSNFTLKIRSTKLEDSAMYFCASSSRGFTEAFFGQGTRLTVV.

The chain employs TRBV28 and TRBJ2-7, with a weak D call TRBD2 (6 bases). V was pared by 9 bases and J by 2 bases, with 8 bases between. The CDR3 runs 11 residues. CDR1 is MDHEN, CDR2 SYDVKM, per germline. The CDR3 DNA follows: TGTGCCAGGGGACTCACCTACGAGCAGTACTTC. This sequence encodes CARGLTYEQYF.

The rearrangement joins TRBV4-2 to TRBJ2-7, with TRBD2 matching over 12 bases. The trim removed 0 bases at V and 3 bases at J, leaving 9 bases unmatched. The CDR3 spans 18 residues. Germline V gene sequence: CDR1 LGHNA, CDR2 YNFKEQ. DNA for the CDR3: TGTGCCAGCAGCCAAGATCTCCTCGGACTAGCGGGACACTACGAGCAGTACTTC. This gives the protein CASSQDLLGLAGHYEQYF.

This clone has just one count. The V call is TRBV19, the J call TRBJ1-1, with D possibly being TRBD1 (5 bases). The V gene's germline CDR1 is LNHDA and CDR2 SQIVND (reference sequence). V shed 6 bases and J shed 2 bases, with 13 bases lying between them. The CDR3 extends over 14 amino acids. The CDR3 sequence is CASRGTTRNTEAFF. The CDR3 DNA is TGTGCCAGTAGGGGGACTACCCGAAACACTGAAGCTTTCTTT.